These 10 T cell receptor beta chains originate from one sample sequenced in a study of T cells in Graves' hyperthyroidism and ophthalmopathy. TCR beta CDR3 regions were amplified from RNA. Initially, a first-round RT-PCR of the TCR CDR3 employed the HTBI primer set. TCRdb itself ran the multiplex PCR reads through MiXCR, one entry per CDR3 protein. Among about 590,000 distinct CDR3 sequences listed, approximately 15% were seen once. Sample: blood. The receptors shown here come from a woman younger than 45 with Graves' hyperthyroidism.

This clonotype was recorded at least ten times. The chain joins TRBV30 to TRBJ2-3, with a tentative D call TRBD2 (5 bases). The germline V gene has CDR1 GTSNPN and CDR2 SVGIG (reference sequence). V was cut by 1 base and J by 2 bases, with 13 bases left in between. The CDR3 has 15 residues. The CDR3 loop is CAWSARVGLTDTQYF. The CDR3, as DNA: TGTGCCTGGAGTGCGCGGGTCGGGCTCACAGATACGCAGTATTTT. Drawing the rest from reference TRBV30 and TRBJ2-3, the complete variable domain is SQTIHQWPATLVQPVGSPLSLECTVEGTSNPNLYWYRQAAGRGLQLLFYSVGIGQISSEVPQNLSASRPQDRQFILSSKKLLLSDSGFYLCAWSARVGLTDTQYFGPGTRLTVL.

This clonotype was recorded at least ten times. The chain carries TRBV7-9 and TRBJ2-6; D remains unclear. Germline V gene sequence: CDR1 SEHNR, CDR2 FQNEAQ (reference sequence). The CDR3 is made up of 17 amino acids. V lost 0 bases and J 4 bases, leaving 13 bases between the germline ends. Here the CDR3 DNA reads TGTGCCAGCAGCTTAGCGGTGACGGCGTCAGGGGCCAACGTCCTGACTTTC. It yields the protein CASSLAVTASGANVLTF.

This clonotype has at least ten counts. This chain uses TRBV10-3 with TRBJ2-3, with D tentatively TRBD1 (7 bases). Trimming pared 2 bases from V and 0 bases from J, leaving 15 bases between. CDR3 length: 17 amino acids. From germline, CDR1 is ENHRY and CDR2 SYGVKD. CDR3 loop: CAISERLGTESTDTQYF. In DNA form, the CDR3 reads TGTGCCATCAGTGAGCGACTAGGGACAGAGAGCACAGATACGCAGTATTTT.

This clonotype was recorded at least ten times. V and J are TRBV27 and TRBJ2-7; no clear D gene. Germline assignment: CDR1 MNHEY and CDR2 SMNVEV (reference sequence). Trimming took off 3 bases at V and 3 bases at J, with 18 bases between the two ends. CDR3 size: 16 residues. Written as DNA, the CDR3 is TGTGCCAGCAGTTTCCACAATTCCGGTGGGTTCTACGAGCAGTACTTC. The encoded protein is CASSFHNSGGFYEQYF.

The V and J genes are TRBV19 and TRBJ2-3; weak D call: TRBD1 (5 bases). V lost 2 bases to trimming and J lost 4 bases, with 25 bases between them. The germline CDR1 and CDR2 sequences are LNHDA and SQIVND (reference sequence). The CDR3 covers 19 residues. This chain's CDR3 is CASSINPLGPELPPDTQYF. The CDR3 bases are TGTGCCAGTAGTATAAACCCTCTGGGGCCCGAACTACCACCAGATACGCAGTATTTT.

This clonotype was detected only a few times. This chain connects TRBV2 to TRBJ1-3, with D unclear. CDR3 length: 14 residues. The ends were cut back, 3 bases at V and 0 bases at J, with 6 bases in the middle. CDR1 is SNHLY and CDR2 is FYNNEI in the germline V gene. CDR3 residues: CASSDTRSGNTIYF. CDR3 sequence (DNA): TGTGCCAGCAGTGACACCCGCTCTGGAAACACCATATATTTT.

Turning to this clonotype: This may be a read error, as it is one base from a much larger clone. The rearrangement joins TRBV6-5 to TRBJ1-3, with no clear D. The germline V and J ends were trimmed by 5 bases and 0 bases, with 14 bases remaining between them. The CDR3 runs 16 residues. Germline V gives CDR1 MNHEY, CDR2 SVGAGI. The CDR3 region is CASSPGPSSSGNTIYF. The CDR3 DNA follows: TGTGCCAGCAGTCCCGGCCCATCGAGCTCTGGAAACACCATATATTTT.

This clonotype occurred many times. This chain joins TRBV10-3 and TRBJ2-5, with 11 bases matching TRBD2. Germline V gene sequence: CDR1 ENHRY, CDR2 SYGVKD. CDR3 length equals 15 residues. Losses at the gene ends were 3 bases for V and 4 bases for J; bases not matched to a gene: 4. CDR3: CAISEGLAGGETQYF. CDR3 DNA: TGTGCCATCAGTGAAGGGCTAGCGGGAGGAGAGACCCAGTACTTC.

This clonotype was picked up a small number of times. The chain combines TRBV5-4 with TRBJ2-7; D is uncertain. Trimming left V 4 bases short and J 1 base short, with 9 bases between. The CDR3 is 13 residues long. Germline assignment: CDR1 SGHNT and CDR2 YYREEE (reference sequence). Here the CDR3 DNA reads TGTGCCAGCAGCCTACTTGCGTCCTACGAGCAGTACTTC. It translates to CASSLLASYEQYF.

This clonotype was seen ten or more times. The chain couples TRBV2 to TRBJ2-2; D is ambiguous. CDR1 is SNHLY, CDR2 FYNNEI, per germline. CDR3 length: 13 residues. Trimming stripped 7 bases from V and 5 bases from J, with 11 bases between. The DNA for the CDR3 is TGTGCCAGCACGCGACTCGAAACCGGGGAGCTGTTTTTT. Translating gives CASTRLETGELFF.